This passage covers 29 T cell receptor beta chains from one sample sequenced in a study of neurological immune-mediated disorders. TCRdb reprocessed the 5' RACE reads with MiXCR, giving one entry per CDR3 protein. The table shows approximately 66,000 distinct CDR3 sequences, with about 4.9% occurring only once. The sample was PBMCs. These receptors all stem from a man younger than 45 with multiple sclerosis.

At least ten counts were recorded for this clonotype. The chain recombines TRBV6-1 with TRBJ1-5; no reliable D call. V lost 1 base, J lost 7 bases, and 2 bases lay in between. The CDR3 totals 11 residues. Germline V gene data show CDR1 as MNHNS and CDR2 as SASEGT. The CDR3 loop is CASSEVQPQHF. The CDR3 region has the DNA TGTGCCAGCAGTGAAGTCCAGCCCCAGCATTTT.

This clonotype was observed at least ten times. CDR3 nucleotide sequence: TGTGCCAGCAGACAGGGAGCCACTGAAGCTTTCTTT. It translates to CASRQGATEAFF. The genes are TRBV12-3 or TRBV12-4 and TRBJ1-1; tentative D call: TRBD1 (6 bases). The CDR3 spans 12 residues. The germline V and J ends were trimmed by 6 bases and 4 bases, with 9 bases remaining between them.

At least ten counts were recorded for this clonotype. The genes are TRBV7-9 and TRBJ2-1; TRBD2 matches 8 bases. Per the germline V gene, CDR1 is SEHNR and CDR2 is FQNEAQ (reference sequence). The CDR3 has 16 residues. V gave up 5 bases and J gave up 6 bases; unmatched junction bases: 12. The CDR3 nucleotides read TGTGCCAGCAGCACCCCCACTGCGGGGGGCCGCAATGAGCAGTTCTTC. This gives the protein CASSTPTAGGRNEQFF.

A note on this clonotype: Given a much more abundant clone one base away, this may be a read error. J is TRBJ2-2 and V is TRBV5-1, with D perhaps TRBD1 or TRBD2 (5 bases each). Trimming stripped 3 bases from V and 6 bases from J, with 12 bases between. Germline CDR1 and CDR2: SGHRS and YFSETQ. This CDR3 contains 14 residues. The CDR3 here is CASSWDDAPGELFF. The CDR3 DNA reads as TGCGCCAGCAGCTGGGACGACGCCCCCGGGGAGCTGTTTTTT. Together with reference TRBV5-1 and TRBJ2-2, the CDR3 gives the full variable domain: KAGVTQTPRYLIKTRGQQVTLSCSPISGHRSVSWYQQTPGQGLQFLFEYFSETQRNKGNFPGRFSGRQFSNSRSEMNVSTLELGDSALYLCASSWDDAPGELFFGEGSRLTVL.

This clonotype was observed many times. The chain joins TRBV29-1 to TRBJ1-5, with D possibly matching TRBD1 (5 bases). Deletions cut 4 bases from V and 6 bases from J, with 19 bases between. CDR1 SQVTM and CDR2 ANQGSEA come from the germline V gene. This CDR3 comprises 15 residues. The CDR3 sequence: CSVGPGRGKGQPQHF. CDR3 in DNA: TGCAGCGTTGGACCCGGACGGGGGAAGGGTCAGCCCCAGCATTTT.

This clonotype was observed a handful of times. The chain is built from TRBV5-5 and TRBJ1-5, with 12 bases fitting TRBD1. V lost 0 bases, J lost 6 bases, and 10 bases stayed unmatched. The CDR3 has 18 amino acids. CDR1 is SGHKS and CDR2 is YYEKEE in the germline V gene (reference sequence). This CDR3 is CASSLGPYGTGGIQPQHF. The CDR3 coding sequence is TGTGCCAGCAGCTTGGGCCCCTATGGGACAGGGGGCATTCAGCCCCAGCATTTT.

The chain recombines TRBV7-9 with TRBJ1-1, with D possibly TRBD1 on 5 matching bases. The germline V and J ends were trimmed by 5 bases and 4 bases, with 17 bases remaining between them. Germline CDR1 reads SEHNR; CDR2 reads FQNEAQ (reference sequence). CDR3 length equals 15 residues. The CDR3 reads CASSVGGGAGTEAFF. CDR3 bases: TGTGCCAGCAGCGTGGGGGGTGGGGCGGGCACTGAAGCTTTCTTT.

In this sample, this clonotype turned up many times. The chain carries TRBV7-6 and TRBJ1-1; TRBD1 is a possible D gene (6 bases). Germline V gives CDR1 SGHVS, CDR2 FNYEAQ. Deletions cut 2 bases from V and 3 bases from J, with 19 bases between. This CDR3 comprises 17 residues. The CDR3 here is CASSLTERGDWDTEAFF. CDR3 sequence (DNA): TGTGCCAGCAGCTTAACCGAGAGGGGGGACTGGGACACTGAAGCTTTCTTT.

A note on this clonotype: In this CDR3 the conserved last residue, phenylalanine or tryptophan, is missing, so a read error is likely. The rearrangement joins TRBV5-1 to TRBJ2-3; D is possibly TRBD1 (7 bases). CDR1 and CDR2 (germline): SGHRS, YFSETQ. This CDR3 contains 15 residues. With 2 bases removed from V and 2 bases from J, the gap between germline ends came to 12 bases. The CDR3 bases are TGCGCCAGCAGCTTCCGCGGGACAGCCACAGATACGCAGTATATT. Protein product: CASSFRGTATDTQYI.

This clonotype was observed at least ten times. This CDR3 reads CSARAGGWETQYF. CDR3 DNA: TGCAGTGCTAGAGCAGGGGGCTGGGAGACCCAGTACTTC. The chain links TRBV20-1 to TRBJ2-5; 8 positions match TRBD1. The CDR3 contains 13 residues. The germline V gene has CDR1 DFQATT and CDR2 SNEGSKA (reference sequence). V dropped 1 base and J dropped 5; count of bases not matched to a gene: 3.

This clonotype was counted only a few times. This sequence joins TRBV25-1 and TRBJ1-2; no definite D call. Germline-derived CDR1 and CDR2 are MGHDK and SYGVNS. Deletions cut 3 bases from V and 3 bases from J, with 5 bases between. CDR3 length: 12 residues. CDR3 loop: CASSDRYYGYTF. The CDR3 coding sequence is TGTGCCAGCAGTGACCGCTACTATGGCTACACCTTC.

There are many counts of this clonotype. This sequence joins TRBV10-3 and TRBJ1-4; D not certain. V was pared by 4 bases and J by 8 bases, with 8 bases between. From germline, CDR1 is ENHRY and CDR2 SYGVKD. The CDR3 extends over 12 amino acids. CDR3 in DNA: TGTGCCATCAGTGCGTGGGGAGAAAAACTGTTTTTT. Protein sequence: CAISAWGEKLFF.

In this sample, this clonotype is medium-sized. V and J are TRBV12-3 or TRBV12-4 and TRBJ1-1; 7 bases match TRBD1. The CDR3 consists of 13 residues. Unmatched junction bases numbered 9, after V lost 9 bases and J lost 5 bases. The CDR3 here is CASATDRWTEAFF. For the CDR3, the DNA is TGTGCCAGTGCGACGGACAGGTGGACTGAAGCTTTCTTT.

In its sample, this clonotype was seen many times. V gene TRBV12-3 or TRBV12-4 combines with J gene TRBJ2-1; no clear D. The CDR3 covers 12 residues. Trimming cost V 3 bases and J 6 bases, with 6 bases left between them. This chain's CDR3 is CASSFFGNEQFF. The CDR3 coding sequence is TGTGCCAGCAGTTTTTTTGGCAATGAGCAGTTCTTC.

This clonotype was counted many times. The chain recombines TRBV4-1 with TRBJ1-5; D is unresolved. CDR3 size: 14 residues. V was clipped by 5 bases and J by 6 bases, with 14 bases between them. Germline V gene data show CDR1 as MGHRA and CDR2 as YSYEKL. The CDR3 loop reads CASSKLPGSQPQHF. The CDR3 bases are TGCGCCAGCAGCAAACTCCCGGGGTCTCAGCCCCAGCATTTT.

This clonotype was picked up one time. The V and J genes are TRBV6-5 and TRBJ1-2; 7 bases are shared with TRBD1. The V gene's germline CDR1 is MNHEY and CDR2 SVGAGI. Trimming took 10 bases from V and 4 from J; bases not matched to a gene: 21. The CDR3 is 17 amino acids. This chain's CDR3 is CANRRQTTGVRSYGYTF. CDR3 nucleotide sequence: TGTGCCAACAGGCGACAAACCACAGGGGTGCGCTCCTATGGCTACACCTTC.

The sample holds many counts of this clonotype. V gene TRBV13 combines with J gene TRBJ1-1; D perhaps matches TRBD1 (5 bases). V lost 3 bases, J lost 3 bases, and 11 bases lay in between. The CDR3 has 14 amino acids. Germline CDR1 is PRHDT and CDR2 is FYEKMQ (reference sequence). The CDR3 loop is CASSFGQGDTEAFF. Here the CDR3 DNA reads TGTGCCAGCAGCTTCGGACAAGGGGACACTGAAGCTTTCTTT.

The sample holds many counts of this clonotype. The chain uses TRBV5-1 and TRBJ2-1; 9 nucleotides align to TRBD1. This CDR3 has 15 residues. Trimming cost V 4 bases and J 5 bases; bases outside gene matches: 7. CDR1 is SGHRS, CDR2 YFSETQ, per germline. CDR3 nucleotides: TGCGCCAGCAGCCTAGGACAGGGGCCTAACAATGAGCAGTTCTTC. Its protein is CASSLGQGPNNEQFF.

Many counts were recorded for this clonotype. The V and J genes are TRBV4-2 and TRBJ1-2, with 11 bases identical to TRBD1. The CDR3 has 15 residues. V trimming: 3 bases; J trimming: 5 bases; junction bases outside the gene matches: 5. Germline loops: CDR1 LGHNA, CDR2 YNFKEQ. CDR3 sequence reads: CASSQGGTGGYGYTF. The CDR3 DNA follows: TGTGCCAGCAGCCAGGGAGGGACAGGGGGTTATGGCTACACCTTC.

This clonotype was detected ten times or more. This chain uses TRBV5-1 with TRBJ2-7; the match to TRBD1 covers 11 bases. CDR1 is SGHRS, CDR2 YFSETQ, per germline. The CDR3 has 17 residues. The V gene end was trimmed by 4 bases and the J gene end by 5 bases; junction bases not matched to a gene: 14. Here the CDR3 reads CASSHSGQGDSGNEQYF. The DNA of the CDR3 is TGCGCCAGCAGCCACTCGGGACAGGGGGATTCTGGCAACGAGCAGTACTTC. The entire variable domain, with the rest obtained from reference TRBV5-1 and TRBJ2-7, is as follows: KAGVTQTPRYLIKTRGQQVTLSCSPISGHRSVSWYQQTPGQGLQFLFEYFSETQRNKGNFPGRFSGRQFSNSRSEMNVSTLELGDSALYLCASSHSGQGDSGNEQYFGPGTRLTVT.

This clonotype was counted ten times or more. The chain recombines TRBV29-1 with TRBJ2-1; the D call may be TRBD1 or TRBD2 (5 bases each). CDR3 length: 14 amino acids. CDR1 SQVTM and CDR2 ANQGSEA come from the germline V gene. V lost 7 bases and J 9 bases, leaving 22 bases between the germline ends. The CDR3 DNA is TGCAGCGCCAACCGGGACCACCAAGCACCTGAGCAGTTCTTC. Residues: CSANRDHQAPEQFF.

Many counts were recorded for this clonotype. The chain couples TRBV6-5 to TRBJ1-2, with 9 positions matching TRBD1. Germline values: CDR1 MNHEY, CDR2 SVGAGI. Unmatched junction bases numbered 6, after V lost 0 bases and J lost 7 bases. The CDR3 runs to 15 residues. This CDR3 reads CASSYSTGGSFGYTF. CDR3 DNA sequence: TGTGCCAGCAGTTACTCGACAGGGGGATCATTTGGCTACACCTTC.

This clonotype has a count of ten or more. CDR3 residues: CASSVRDRATNTEAFF. The CDR3 DNA reads as TGTGCCAGCAGCGTCCGGGACAGGGCTACGAACACTGAAGCTTTCTTT. The chain employs TRBV9 and TRBJ1-1; the match to TRBD1 covers 9 bases. The CDR3 is 16 amino acids. The germline gives CDR1 SGDLS, CDR2 YYNGEE. V dropped 2 bases and J dropped 1; count of bases not matched to a gene: 6.

This clonotype was seen ten or more times. This rearrangement joins TRBV7-9 to TRBJ1-2; D is ambiguous. The V gene lost 5 bases and the J gene lost 4 bases, with 8 bases spanning the gap. The CDR3 has 12 residues. Looked up from germline, CDR1 is SEHNR and CDR2 is FQNEAQ (reference sequence). CDR3 bases: TGTGCCAGCAGCGAAGGACCCTATGGCTACACCTTC. Its translation is CASSEGPYGYTF.

In this sample, this clonotype turned up many times. This chain uses TRBV12-3 or TRBV12-4 with TRBJ1-5, with a possible D match to TRBD1 (6 bases). CDR3 length: 14 amino acids. V shed 4 bases and J shed 6 bases, with 13 bases lying between them. The CDR3 spells CASSSTGKSQPQHF. Here the CDR3 DNA reads TGTGCCAGCAGTTCCACAGGGAAGAGTCAGCCCCAGCATTTT.

This clonotype was counted many times. The genes are TRBV6-5 and TRBJ2-3; no clear D gene. Deletions cut 9 bases from V and 0 bases from J, with 13 bases between. Germline V gene lookup returns CDR1 MNHEY and CDR2 SVGAGI. The CDR3 is 14 amino acids. As DNA, the CDR3 is TGTGCCAGTAAACGGAGCACTAGCACAGATACGCAGTATTTT. Translation: CASKRSTSTDTQYF.

CDR3 residues: CSASSGGNYNEQFF. The DNA for the CDR3 is TGCAGTGCTTCTAGCGGGGGTAACTACAATGAGCAGTTCTTC. The chain joins TRBV20-1 to TRBJ2-1; 10 bases are a match to TRBD2. The CDR3 is 14 residues long. Per the germline V gene, CDR1 is DFQATT and CDR2 is SNEGSKA (reference sequence). With 5 bases clipped from V and 3 bases from J, the junction kept 4 bases outside the gene matches.

This clonotype has a count of ten or more. The genes are TRBV4-1 and TRBJ2-1; TRBD2 is a possible D gene (6 bases). V was shortened by 4 bases and J by 6 bases, with 19 bases between the two germline ends. The CDR3 totals 16 residues. CDR1 is MGHRA and CDR2 is YSYEKL in the germline V gene. The CDR3 coding sequence is TGCGCCAGCAGCCCGATAAGTGGGGGGTCGGGCAATGAGCAGTTCTTC. Amino acids: CASSPISGGSGNEQFF.

The V call is TRBV2, the J call TRBJ2-5; D is undetermined. The CDR3 loop spans 13 amino acids. V was cut by 4 bases and J by 5 bases, with 11 bases left in between. The germline V gene has CDR1 SNHLY and CDR2 FYNNEI. The CDR3 sequence is CASSGSVGETQYF. The CDR3 DNA reads TGTGCCAGCAGTGGGAGTGTCGGCGAGACCCAGTACTTC.